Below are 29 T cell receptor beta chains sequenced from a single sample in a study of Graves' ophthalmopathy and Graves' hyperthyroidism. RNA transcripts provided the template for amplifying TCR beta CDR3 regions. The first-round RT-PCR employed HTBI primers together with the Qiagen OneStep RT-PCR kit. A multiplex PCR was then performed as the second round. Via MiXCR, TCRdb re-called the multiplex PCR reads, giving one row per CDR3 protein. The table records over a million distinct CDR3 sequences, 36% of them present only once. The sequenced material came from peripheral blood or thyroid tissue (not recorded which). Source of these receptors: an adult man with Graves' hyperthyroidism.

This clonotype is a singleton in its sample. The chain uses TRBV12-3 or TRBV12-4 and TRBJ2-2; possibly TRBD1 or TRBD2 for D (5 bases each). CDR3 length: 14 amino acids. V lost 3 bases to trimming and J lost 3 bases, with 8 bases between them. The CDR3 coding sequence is TGTGCCAGCAGTTTGGGGACGGACACCGGGGAGCTGTTTTTT. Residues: CASSLGTDTGELFF.

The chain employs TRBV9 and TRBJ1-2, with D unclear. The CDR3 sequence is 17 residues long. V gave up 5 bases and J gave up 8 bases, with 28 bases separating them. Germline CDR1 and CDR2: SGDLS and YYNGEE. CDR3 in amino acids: CASRRAVDTGLSDGYTF. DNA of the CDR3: TGTGCCAGCAGGAGGGCCGTCGACACCGGACTGAGTGACGGCTACACCTTC. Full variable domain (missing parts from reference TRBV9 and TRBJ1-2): DSGVTQTPKHLITATGQRVTLRCSPRSGDLSVYWYQQSLDQGLQFLIQYYNGEERAKGNILERFSAQQFPDLHSELNLSSLELGDSALYFCASRRAVDTGLSDGYTFGSGTRLTVV.

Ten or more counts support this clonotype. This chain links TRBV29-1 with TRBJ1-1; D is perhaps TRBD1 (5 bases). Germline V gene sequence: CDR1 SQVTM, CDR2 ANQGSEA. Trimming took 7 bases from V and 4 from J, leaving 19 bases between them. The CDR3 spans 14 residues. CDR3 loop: CSAVPGPITTEAFF. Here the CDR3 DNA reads TGCAGCGCCGTTCCGGGACCCATAACCACTGAAGCTTTCTTT.

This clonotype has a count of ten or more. CDR3 sequence reads: CASRQSSGGVSDYEQYF. The CDR3 DNA reads TGTGCCAGCAGACAGTCGTCCGGCGGGGTATCGGACTACGAGCAGTACTTC. The V gene is TRBV2, the J gene TRBJ2-7; weak D call: TRBD2 (6 bases). The length of the CDR3 is 17 residues. The germline V gene has CDR1 SNHLY and CDR2 FYNNEI. Trimming removed 6 bases from V and 3 bases from J, with 24 bases in between.

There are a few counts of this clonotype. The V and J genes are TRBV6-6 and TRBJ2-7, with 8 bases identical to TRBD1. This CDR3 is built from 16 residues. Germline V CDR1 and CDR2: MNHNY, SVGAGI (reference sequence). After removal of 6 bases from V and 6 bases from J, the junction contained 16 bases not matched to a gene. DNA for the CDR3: TGTGCCAGCAGCACCTCGAGACAGGGGCTCATTGTCGAGCAGTACTTC. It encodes CASSTSRQGLIVEQYF.

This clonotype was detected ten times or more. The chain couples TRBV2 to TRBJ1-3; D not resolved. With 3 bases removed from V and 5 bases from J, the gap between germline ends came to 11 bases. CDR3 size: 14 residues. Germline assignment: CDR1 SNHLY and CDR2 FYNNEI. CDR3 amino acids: CASSDLLWRNTIYF. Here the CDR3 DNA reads TGTGCCAGCAGTGATTTACTTTGGAGAAACACCATATATTTT.

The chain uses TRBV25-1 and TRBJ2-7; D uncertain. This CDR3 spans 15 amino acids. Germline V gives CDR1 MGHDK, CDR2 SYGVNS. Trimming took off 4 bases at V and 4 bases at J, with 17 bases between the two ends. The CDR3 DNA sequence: TGTGCCAGCAGTGCCTCACGTGGCAGCTCGTACGAGCAGTACTTC. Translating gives CASSASRGSSYEQYF.

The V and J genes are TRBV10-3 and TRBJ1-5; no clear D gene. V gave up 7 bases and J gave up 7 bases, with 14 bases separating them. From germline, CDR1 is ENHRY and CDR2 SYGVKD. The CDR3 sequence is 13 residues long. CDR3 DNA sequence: TGTGCCATCACGACGGGTCCTCGGCAGCCCCAGCATTTT. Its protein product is CAITTGPRQPQHF.

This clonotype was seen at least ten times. CDR3 nucleotide sequence: TGTGCCAGCAGCCAATACCTGGATTCACCCCTCCACTTT. This sequence encodes CASSQYLDSPLHF. The V gene is TRBV7-3, the J gene TRBJ1-6; D uncertain. The germline gives CDR1 SGHTA, CDR2 FQGTGA. V lost 5 bases and J 8 bases, leaving 10 bases between the germline ends. This CDR3 has 13 amino acids.

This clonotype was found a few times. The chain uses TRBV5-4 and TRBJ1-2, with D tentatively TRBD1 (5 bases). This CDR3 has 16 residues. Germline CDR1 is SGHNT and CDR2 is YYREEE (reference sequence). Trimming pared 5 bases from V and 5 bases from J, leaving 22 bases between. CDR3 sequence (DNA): TGTGCCAGCAGTGAAAGACCTACCGGGACCGCGTATGGCTACACCTTC. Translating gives CASSERPTGTAYGYTF.

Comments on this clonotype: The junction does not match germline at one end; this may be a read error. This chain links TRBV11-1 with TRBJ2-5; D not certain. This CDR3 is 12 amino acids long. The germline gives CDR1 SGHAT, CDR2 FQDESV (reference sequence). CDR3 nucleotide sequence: TGTGCCAGCAGCTTAGCTCAAGGGACCCAGTACTTC. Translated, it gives CASSLAQGTQYF.

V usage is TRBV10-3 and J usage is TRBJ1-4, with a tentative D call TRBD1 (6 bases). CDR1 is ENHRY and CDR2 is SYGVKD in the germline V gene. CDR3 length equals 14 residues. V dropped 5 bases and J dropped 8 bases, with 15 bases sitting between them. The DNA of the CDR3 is TGTGCCATCAGTTACGGGGGCTTGAGCGAAAAACTGTTTTTT. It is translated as CAISYGGLSEKLFF.

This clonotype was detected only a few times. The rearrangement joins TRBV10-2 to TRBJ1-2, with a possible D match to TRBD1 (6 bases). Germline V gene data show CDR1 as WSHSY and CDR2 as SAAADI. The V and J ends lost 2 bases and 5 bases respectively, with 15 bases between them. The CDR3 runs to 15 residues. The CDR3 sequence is CASSEPDSPIYGYTF. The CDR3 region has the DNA TGCGCCAGCAGTGAGCCGGACAGCCCAATATATGGCTACACCTTC.

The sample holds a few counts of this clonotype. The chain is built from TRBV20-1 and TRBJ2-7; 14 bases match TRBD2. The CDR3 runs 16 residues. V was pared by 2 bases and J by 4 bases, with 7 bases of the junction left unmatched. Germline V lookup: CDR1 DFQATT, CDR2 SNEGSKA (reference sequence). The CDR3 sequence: CSARPMTSGRAYEQYF. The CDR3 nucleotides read TGCAGTGCTAGACCCATGACTAGCGGGAGGGCATACGAGCAGTACTTC.

In DNA, the CDR3 is TGTGCCAGCAGTTGGGGGGGGATTGGCACTGAAGCTTTCTTT. This translates into CASSWGGIGTEAFF. V is TRBV12-3 or TRBV12-4 and J is TRBJ1-1; a possible D gene is TRBD1 (5 bases). The CDR3 covers 14 residues. V lost 4 bases, J lost 4 bases, and 13 bases lay in between.

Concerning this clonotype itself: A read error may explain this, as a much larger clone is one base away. The CDR3 reads CTAFGNQETRYF. The CDR3, as DNA: TGCACCGCGTTTGGGAACCAAGAGACCCGGTACTTC. This chain joins TRBV29-1 and TRBJ2-5; no clear D gene. Germline lookup yields CDR1 SQVTM and CDR2 ANQGSEA. CDR3 size: 12 residues.

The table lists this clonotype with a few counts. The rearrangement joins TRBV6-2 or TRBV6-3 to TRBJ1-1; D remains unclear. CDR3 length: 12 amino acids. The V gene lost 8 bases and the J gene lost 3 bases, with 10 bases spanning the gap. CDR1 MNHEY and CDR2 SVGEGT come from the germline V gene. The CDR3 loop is CASRKQHTEAFF. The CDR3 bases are TGTGCCAGCCGTAAGCAGCACACTGAAGCTTTCTTT.

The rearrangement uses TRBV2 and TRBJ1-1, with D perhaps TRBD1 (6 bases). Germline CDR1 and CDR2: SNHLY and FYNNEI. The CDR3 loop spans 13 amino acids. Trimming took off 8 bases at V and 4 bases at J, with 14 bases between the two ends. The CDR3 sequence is CASPRGGGTEAFF. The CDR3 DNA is TGTGCCAGCCCCAGGGGCGGTGGCACTGAAGCTTTCTTT.

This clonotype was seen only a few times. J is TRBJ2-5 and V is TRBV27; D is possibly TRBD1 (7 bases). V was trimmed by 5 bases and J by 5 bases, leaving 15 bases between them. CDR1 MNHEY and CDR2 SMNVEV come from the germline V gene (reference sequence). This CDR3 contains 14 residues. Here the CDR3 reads CASSRQGGGETQYF. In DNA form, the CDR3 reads TGTGCCAGCAGTAGGCAGGGGGGCGGTGAGACCCAGTACTTC.

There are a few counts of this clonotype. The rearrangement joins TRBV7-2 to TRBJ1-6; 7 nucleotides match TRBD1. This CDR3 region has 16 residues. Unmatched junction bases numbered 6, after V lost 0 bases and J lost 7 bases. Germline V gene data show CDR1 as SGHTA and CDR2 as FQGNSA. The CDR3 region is CASSLAGTGANSPLHF. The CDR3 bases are TGTGCCAGCAGCTTAGCGGGAACAGGGGCCAATTCACCCCTCCACTTT.

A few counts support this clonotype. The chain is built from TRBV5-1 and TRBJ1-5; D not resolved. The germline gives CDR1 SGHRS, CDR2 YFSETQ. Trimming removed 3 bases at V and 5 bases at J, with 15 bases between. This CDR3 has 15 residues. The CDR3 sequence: CASSSIPGFDQPQHF. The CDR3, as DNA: TGCGCCAGCAGCTCCATCCCCGGATTCGATCAGCCCCAGCATTTT.

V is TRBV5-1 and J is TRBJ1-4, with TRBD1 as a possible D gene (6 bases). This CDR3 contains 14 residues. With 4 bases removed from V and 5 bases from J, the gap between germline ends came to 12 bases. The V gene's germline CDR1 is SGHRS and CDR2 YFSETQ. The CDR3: CASSMTGKNEKLFF. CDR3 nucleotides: TGCGCCAGCAGCATGACAGGAAAAAATGAAAAACTGTTTTTT.

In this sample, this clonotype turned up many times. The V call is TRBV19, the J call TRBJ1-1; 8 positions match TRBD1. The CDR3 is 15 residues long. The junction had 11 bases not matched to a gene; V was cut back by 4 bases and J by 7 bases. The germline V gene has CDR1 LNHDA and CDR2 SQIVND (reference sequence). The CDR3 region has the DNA TGTGCCAGTAGTACTCGACAGGGGTGGGACCTTGAAGCTTTCTTT. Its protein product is CASSTRQGWDLEAFF.

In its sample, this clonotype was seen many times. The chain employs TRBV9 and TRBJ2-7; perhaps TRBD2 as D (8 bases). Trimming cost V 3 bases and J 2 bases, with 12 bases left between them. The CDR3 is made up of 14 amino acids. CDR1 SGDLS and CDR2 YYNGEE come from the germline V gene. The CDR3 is CASSERGTAYEQYF. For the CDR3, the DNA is TGTGCCAGCAGCGAGCGGGGGACAGCCTACGAGCAGTACTTC.

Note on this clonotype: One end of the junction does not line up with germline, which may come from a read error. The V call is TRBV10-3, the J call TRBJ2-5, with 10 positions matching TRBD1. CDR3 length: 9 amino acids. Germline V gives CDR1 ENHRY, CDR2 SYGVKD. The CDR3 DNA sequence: TGTGCCAGTAAGCCGGGACAGGGGTTC. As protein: CASKPGQGF.

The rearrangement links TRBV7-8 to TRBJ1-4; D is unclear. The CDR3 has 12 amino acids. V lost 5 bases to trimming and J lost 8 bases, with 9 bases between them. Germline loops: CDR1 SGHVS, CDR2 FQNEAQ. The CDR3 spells CASSITTEKLFF. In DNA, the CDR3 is TGTGCCAGCAGCATTACTACAGAAAAACTGTTTTTT.

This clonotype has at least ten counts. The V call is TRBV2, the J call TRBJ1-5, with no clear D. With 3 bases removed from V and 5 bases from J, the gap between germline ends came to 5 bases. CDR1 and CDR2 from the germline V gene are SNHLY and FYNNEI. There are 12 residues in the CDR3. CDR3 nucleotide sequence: TGTGCCAGCAGTGAGGGTTATCAGCCCCAGCATTTT. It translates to CASSEGYQPQHF.

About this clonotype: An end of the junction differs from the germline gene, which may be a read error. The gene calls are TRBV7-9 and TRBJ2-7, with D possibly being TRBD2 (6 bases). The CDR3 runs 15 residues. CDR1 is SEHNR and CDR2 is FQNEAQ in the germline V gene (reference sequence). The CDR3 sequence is CAGSLRAGSSYEQYF. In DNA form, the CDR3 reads TGTGCCGGCAGCTTAAGGGCGGGAAGCTCCTACGAGCAGTACTTC.

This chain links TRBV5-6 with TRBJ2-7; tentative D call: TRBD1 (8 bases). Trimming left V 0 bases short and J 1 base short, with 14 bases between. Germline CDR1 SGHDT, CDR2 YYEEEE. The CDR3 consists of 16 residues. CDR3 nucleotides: TGTGCCAGCAGCTTGGAGAGCGGGGACAGGTCCTACGAGCAGTACTTC. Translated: CASSLESGDRSYEQYF.